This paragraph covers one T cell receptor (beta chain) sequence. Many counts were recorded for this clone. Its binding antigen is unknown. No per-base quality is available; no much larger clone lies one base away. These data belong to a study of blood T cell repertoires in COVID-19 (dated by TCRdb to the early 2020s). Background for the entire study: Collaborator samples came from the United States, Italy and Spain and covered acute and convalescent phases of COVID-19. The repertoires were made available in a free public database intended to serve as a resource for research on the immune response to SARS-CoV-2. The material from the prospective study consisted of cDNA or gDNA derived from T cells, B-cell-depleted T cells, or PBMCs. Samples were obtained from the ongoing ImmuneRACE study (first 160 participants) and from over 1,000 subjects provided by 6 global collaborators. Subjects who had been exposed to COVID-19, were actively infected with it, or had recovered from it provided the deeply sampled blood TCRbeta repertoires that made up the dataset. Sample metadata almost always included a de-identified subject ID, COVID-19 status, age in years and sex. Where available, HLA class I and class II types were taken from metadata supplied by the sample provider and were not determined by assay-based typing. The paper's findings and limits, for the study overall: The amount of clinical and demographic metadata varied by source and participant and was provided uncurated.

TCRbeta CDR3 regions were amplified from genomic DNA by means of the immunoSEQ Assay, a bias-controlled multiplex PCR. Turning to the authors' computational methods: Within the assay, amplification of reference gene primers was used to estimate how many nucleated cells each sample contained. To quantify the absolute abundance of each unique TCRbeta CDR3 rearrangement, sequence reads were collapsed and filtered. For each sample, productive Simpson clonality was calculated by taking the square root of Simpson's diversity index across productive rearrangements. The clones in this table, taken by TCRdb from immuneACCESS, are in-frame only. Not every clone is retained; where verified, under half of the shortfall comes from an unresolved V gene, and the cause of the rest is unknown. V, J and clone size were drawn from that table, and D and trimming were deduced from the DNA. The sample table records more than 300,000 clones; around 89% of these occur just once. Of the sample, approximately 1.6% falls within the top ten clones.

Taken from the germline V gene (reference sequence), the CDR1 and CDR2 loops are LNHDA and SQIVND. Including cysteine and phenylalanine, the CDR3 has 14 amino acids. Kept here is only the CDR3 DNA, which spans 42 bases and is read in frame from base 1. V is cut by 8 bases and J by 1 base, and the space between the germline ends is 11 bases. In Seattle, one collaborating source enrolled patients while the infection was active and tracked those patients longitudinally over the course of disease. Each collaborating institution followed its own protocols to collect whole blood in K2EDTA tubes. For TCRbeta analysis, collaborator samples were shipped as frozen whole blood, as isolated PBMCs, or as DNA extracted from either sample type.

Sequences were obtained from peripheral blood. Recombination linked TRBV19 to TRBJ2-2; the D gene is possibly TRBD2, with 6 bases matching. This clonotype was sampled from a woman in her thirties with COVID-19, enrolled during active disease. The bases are TGTGCCAGTCGCCTAGCGATGAACACCGGGGAGCTGTTTTTT. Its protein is CASRLAMNTGELFF. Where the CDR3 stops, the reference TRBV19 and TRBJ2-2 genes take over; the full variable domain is DGGITQSPKYLFRKEGQNVTLSCEQNLNHDAMYWYRQDPGQGLRLIYYSQIVNDFQKGDIAEGYSVSREKKESFPLTVTSAQKNPTAFYLCASRLAMNTGELFFGEGSRLTVL.